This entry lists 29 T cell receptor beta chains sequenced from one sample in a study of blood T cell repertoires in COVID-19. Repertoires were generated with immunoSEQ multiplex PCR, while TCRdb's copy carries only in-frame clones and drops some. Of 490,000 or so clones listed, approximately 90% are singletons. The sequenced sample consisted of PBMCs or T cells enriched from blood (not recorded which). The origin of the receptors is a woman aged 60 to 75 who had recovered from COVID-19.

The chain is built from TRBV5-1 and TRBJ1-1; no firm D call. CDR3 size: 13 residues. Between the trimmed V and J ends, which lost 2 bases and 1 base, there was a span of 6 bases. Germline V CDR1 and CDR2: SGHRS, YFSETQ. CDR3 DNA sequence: TGCGCCAGCAGCTTCGGAGAGAACACTGAAGCTTTCTTT. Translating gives CASSFGENTEAFF.

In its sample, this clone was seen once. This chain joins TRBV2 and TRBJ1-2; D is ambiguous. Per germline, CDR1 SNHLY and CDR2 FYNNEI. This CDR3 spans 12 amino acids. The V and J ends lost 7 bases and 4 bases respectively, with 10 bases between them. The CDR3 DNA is TGTGCCAGCACCCTGGGCACCTATGGCTACACCTTC. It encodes CASTLGTYGYTF.

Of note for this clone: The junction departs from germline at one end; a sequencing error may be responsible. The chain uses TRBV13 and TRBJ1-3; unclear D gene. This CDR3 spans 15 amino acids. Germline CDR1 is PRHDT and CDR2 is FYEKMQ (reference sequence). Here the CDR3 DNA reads TGTGCCAGCAGCCTAGGACGGGCGGGTGGAAACACCATATATTTT. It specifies CASSLGRAGGNTIYF.

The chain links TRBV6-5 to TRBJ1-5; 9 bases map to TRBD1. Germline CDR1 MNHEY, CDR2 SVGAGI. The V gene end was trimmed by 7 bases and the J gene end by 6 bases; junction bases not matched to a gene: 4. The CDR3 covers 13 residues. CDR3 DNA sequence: TGTGCCAGCAACAGGGGGCAGGGTCAGCCCCAGCATTTT. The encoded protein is CASNRGQGQPQHF.

CDR3 in amino acids: CASSLVFSGGYNEQFF. CDR3 bases: TGCGCCAGCAGCTTGGTTTTTAGCGGGGGGTACAATGAGCAGTTCTTC. The rearrangement uses TRBV5-1 and TRBJ2-1, with TRBD2 matching over 10 bases. Germline trimming cut 0 bases from V and 4 bases from J; bases unmatched to any gene: 4. The CDR3 has 16 residues. Germline V gene sequence: CDR1 SGHRS, CDR2 YFSETQ.

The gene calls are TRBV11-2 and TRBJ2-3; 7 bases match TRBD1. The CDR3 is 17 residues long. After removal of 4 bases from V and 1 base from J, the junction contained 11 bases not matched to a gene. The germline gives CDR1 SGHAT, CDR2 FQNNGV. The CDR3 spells CASSSIRDSFRTDTQYF. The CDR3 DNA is TGTGCCAGCAGCTCTATCCGGGACAGCTTCCGCACAGATACGCAGTATTTT.

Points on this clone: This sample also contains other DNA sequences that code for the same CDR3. The CDR3 here is CAISATGNEQFF. CDR3 DNA sequence: TGTGCCATCAGTGCGACCGGGAATGAGCAGTTCTTC. The chain links TRBV10-3 to TRBJ2-1; D uncertain. This CDR3 comprises 12 residues. The germline V gene has CDR1 ENHRY and CDR2 SYGVKD. Trimming left V 4 bases short and J 7 bases short, with 8 bases between.

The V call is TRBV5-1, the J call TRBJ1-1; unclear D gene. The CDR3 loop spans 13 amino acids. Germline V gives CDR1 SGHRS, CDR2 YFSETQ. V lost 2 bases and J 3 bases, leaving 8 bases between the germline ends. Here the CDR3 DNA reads TGCGCCAGCAGCTTATACGGGGACACTGAAGCTTTCTTT. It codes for CASSLYGDTEAFF. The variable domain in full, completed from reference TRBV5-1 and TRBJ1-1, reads KAGVTQTPRYLIKTRGQQVTLSCSPISGHRSVSWYQQTPGQGLQFLFEYFSETQRNKGNFPGRFSGRQFSNSRSEMNVSTLELGDSALYLCASSLYGDTEAFFGQGTRLTVV.

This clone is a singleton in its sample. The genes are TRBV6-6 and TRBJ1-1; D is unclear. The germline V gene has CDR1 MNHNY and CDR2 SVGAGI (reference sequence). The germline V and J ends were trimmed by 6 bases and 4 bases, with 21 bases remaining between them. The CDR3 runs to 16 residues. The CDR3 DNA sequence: TGTGCCAGCAGATCCGACCCCGGGTTCAGTGGCACTGAAGCTTTCTTT. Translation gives CASRSDPGFSGTEAFF.

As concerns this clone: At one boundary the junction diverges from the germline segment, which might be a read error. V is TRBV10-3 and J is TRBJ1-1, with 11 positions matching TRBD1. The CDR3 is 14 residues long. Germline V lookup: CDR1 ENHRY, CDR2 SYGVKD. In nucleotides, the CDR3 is TGTGCCATCAGGGGGACAGGGGGGAACGCTGAAGCTTTCTTT. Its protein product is CAIRGTGGNAEAFF.

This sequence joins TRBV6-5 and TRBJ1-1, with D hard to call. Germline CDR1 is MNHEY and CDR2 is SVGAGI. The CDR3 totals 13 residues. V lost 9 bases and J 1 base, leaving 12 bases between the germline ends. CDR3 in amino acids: CASAVLWNTEAFF. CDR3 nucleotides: TGTGCCAGTGCGGTTCTGTGGAACACTGAAGCTTTCTTT.

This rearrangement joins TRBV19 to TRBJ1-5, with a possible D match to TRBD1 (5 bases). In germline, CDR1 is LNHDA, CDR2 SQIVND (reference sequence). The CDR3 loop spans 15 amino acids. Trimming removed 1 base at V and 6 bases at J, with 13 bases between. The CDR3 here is CASSIVGLPSQPQHF. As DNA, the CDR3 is TGTGCCAGTAGTATAGTGGGGCTTCCAAGTCAGCCCCAGCATTTT.

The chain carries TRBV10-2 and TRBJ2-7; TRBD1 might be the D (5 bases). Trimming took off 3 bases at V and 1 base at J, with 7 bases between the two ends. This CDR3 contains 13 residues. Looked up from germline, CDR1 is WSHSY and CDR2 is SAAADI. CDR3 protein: CASSDQGSYEQYF. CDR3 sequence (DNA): TGCGCCAGCAGTGATCAGGGTTCCTACGAGCAGTACTTC.

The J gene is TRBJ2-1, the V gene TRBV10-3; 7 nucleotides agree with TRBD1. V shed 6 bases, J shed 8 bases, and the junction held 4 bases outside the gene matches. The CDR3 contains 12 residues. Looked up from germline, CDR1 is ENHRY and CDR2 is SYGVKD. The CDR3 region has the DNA TGTGCCATCAGGAGACAGGGCGATGAGCAGTTCTTC. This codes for CAIRRQGDEQFF.

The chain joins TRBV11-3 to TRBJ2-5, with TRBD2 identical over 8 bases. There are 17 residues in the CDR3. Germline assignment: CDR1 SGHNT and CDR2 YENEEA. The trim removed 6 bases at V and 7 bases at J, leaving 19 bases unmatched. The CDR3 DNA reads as TGTGCCAGCAGTTTTCCGAGAATAGCGGGGACCCCACCGACCCAGTACTTC. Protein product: CASSFPRIAGTPPTQYF.

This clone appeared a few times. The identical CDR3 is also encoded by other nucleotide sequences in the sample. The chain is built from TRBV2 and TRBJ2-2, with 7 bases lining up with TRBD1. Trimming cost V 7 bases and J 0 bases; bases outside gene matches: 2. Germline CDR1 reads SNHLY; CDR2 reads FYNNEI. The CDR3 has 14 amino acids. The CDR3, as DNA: TGTGCCAGCACCCAGGGGGCGAACACCGGGGAGCTGTTTTTT. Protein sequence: CASTQGANTGELFF.

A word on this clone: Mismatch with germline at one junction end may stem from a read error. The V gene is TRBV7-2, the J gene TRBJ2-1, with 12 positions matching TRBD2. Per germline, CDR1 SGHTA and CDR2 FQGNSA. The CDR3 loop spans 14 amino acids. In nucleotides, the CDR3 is TGTGCCAGCAGCCTAGCGGGGGGGCCGGAGGAGCAGTTCTTC. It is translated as CASSLAGGPEEQFF.

CDR3 loop: CAISEAGYRNQPQHF. CDR3 coding DNA: TGTGCCATCAGTGAAGCAGGTTATCGCAATCAGCCCCAGCATTTT. V usage is TRBV10-3 and J usage is TRBJ1-5, with no clear D. The V end was cut by 3 bases, the J end by 2 bases, with 11 bases between. This CDR3 spans 15 amino acids. Germline CDR1 ENHRY, CDR2 SYGVKD.

CDR3 amino acids: CASSFSGGMEENSPLHF. The CDR3 region has the DNA TGTGCCAGCAGTTTTTCCGGGGGAATGGAGGAAAATTCACCCCTCCACTTT. The V call is TRBV27, the J call TRBJ1-6, with D perhaps matching TRBD1 (5 bases). Germline CDR1 is MNHEY and CDR2 is SMNVEV (reference sequence). V lost 3 bases and J 7 bases, leaving 19 bases between the germline ends. This CDR3 contains 17 residues.

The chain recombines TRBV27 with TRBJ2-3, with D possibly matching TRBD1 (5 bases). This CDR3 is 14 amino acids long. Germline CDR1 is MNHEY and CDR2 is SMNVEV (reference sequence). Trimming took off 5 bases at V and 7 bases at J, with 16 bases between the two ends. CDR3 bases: TGTGCCAGCAGTGGGCTAGGGGCGACCTATACGCAGTATTTT. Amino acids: CASSGLGATYTQYF.

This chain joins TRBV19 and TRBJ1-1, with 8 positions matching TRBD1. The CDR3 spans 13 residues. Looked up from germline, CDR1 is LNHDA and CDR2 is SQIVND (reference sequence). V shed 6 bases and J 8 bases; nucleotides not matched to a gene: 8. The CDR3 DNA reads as TGTGCCAGTAGCATGACAGGGGTAGACGAAGCTTTCTTT. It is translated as CASSMTGVDEAFF.

CDR3 nucleotides: TGTGCCACCAGTGATTTACAGGGTTTGCCCCAGCATTTT. Amino acids: CATSDLQGLPQHF. The chain links TRBV24-1 to TRBJ1-5; tentative D call: TRBD1 (6 bases). Germline V gives CDR1 KGHDR, CDR2 SFDVKD. Trimming removed 1 base at V and 9 bases at J, with 9 bases between. This CDR3 region has 13 residues.

CDR3 sequence reads: CASSRQTGYPNYGYTF. The CDR3 DNA follows: TGCGCCAGCAGCCGACAGACAGGGTACCCTAACTATGGCTACACCTTC. The genes are TRBV4-1 and TRBJ1-2, with 7 nucleotides matching TRBD1. This CDR3 has 16 amino acids. Germline lookup yields CDR1 MGHRA and CDR2 YSYEKL. J gave up 0 bases and V 4 bases, and 8 bases lay outside the gene matches.

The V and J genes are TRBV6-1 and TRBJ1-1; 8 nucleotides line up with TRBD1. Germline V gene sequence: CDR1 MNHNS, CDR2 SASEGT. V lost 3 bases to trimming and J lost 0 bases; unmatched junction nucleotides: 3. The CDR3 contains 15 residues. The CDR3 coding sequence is TGTGCCAGCAGTGAGCGACAGGGGCTGAACACTGAAGCTTTCTTT. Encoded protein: CASSERQGLNTEAFF.

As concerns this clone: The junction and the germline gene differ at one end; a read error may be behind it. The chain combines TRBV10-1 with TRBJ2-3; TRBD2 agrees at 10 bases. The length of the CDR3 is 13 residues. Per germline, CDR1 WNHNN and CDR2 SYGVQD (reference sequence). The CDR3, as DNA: TGCGCCAGCAGTCAAACCTTAGCGGGGGGACTTTCTTTT. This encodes CASSQTLAGGLSF.

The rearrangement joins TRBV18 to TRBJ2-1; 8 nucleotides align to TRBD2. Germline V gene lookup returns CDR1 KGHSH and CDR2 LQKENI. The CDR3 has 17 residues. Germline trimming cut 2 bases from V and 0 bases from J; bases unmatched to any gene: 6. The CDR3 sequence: CASSPASGGSSYNEQFF. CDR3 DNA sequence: TGTGCCAGCTCACCAGCGAGCGGGGGAAGCTCCTACAATGAGCAGTTCTTC.

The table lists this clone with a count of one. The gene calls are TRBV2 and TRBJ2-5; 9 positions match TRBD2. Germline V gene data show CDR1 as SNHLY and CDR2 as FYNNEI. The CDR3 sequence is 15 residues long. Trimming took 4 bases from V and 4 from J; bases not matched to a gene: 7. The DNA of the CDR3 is TGTGCCAGCAGTGGGAGCGGGGGGCGTGGAGAGACCCAGTACTTC. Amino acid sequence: CASSGSGGRGETQYF.

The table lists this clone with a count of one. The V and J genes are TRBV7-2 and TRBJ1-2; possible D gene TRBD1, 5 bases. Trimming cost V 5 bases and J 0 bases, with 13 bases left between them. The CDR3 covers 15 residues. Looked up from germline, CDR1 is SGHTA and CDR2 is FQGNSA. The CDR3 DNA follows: TGTGCCAGCAGCCAGGGAGGCAGTTCTAACTATGGCTACACCTTC. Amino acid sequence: CASSQGGSSNYGYTF.

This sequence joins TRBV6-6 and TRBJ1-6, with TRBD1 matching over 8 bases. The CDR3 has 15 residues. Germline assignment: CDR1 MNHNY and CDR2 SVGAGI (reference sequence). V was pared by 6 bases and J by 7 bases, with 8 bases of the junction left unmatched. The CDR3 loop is CASRPGQGLNSPLHF. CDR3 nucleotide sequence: TGTGCCAGCAGGCCAGGACAGGGATTAAATTCACCCCTCCACTTT.